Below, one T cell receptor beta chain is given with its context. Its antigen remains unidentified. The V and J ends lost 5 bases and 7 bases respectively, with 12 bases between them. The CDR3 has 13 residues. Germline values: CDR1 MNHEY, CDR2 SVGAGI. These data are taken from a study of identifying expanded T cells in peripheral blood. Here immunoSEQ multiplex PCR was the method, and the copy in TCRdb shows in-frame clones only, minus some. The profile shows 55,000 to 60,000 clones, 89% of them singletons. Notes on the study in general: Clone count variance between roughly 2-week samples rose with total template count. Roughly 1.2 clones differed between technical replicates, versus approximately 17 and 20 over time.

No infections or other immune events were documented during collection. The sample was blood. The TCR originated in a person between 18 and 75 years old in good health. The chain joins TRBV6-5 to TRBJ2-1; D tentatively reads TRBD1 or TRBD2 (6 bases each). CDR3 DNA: TGTGCCAGCAGTCGGGGGACAAGTAATGAGCAGTTCTTC. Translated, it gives CASSRGTSNEQFF.